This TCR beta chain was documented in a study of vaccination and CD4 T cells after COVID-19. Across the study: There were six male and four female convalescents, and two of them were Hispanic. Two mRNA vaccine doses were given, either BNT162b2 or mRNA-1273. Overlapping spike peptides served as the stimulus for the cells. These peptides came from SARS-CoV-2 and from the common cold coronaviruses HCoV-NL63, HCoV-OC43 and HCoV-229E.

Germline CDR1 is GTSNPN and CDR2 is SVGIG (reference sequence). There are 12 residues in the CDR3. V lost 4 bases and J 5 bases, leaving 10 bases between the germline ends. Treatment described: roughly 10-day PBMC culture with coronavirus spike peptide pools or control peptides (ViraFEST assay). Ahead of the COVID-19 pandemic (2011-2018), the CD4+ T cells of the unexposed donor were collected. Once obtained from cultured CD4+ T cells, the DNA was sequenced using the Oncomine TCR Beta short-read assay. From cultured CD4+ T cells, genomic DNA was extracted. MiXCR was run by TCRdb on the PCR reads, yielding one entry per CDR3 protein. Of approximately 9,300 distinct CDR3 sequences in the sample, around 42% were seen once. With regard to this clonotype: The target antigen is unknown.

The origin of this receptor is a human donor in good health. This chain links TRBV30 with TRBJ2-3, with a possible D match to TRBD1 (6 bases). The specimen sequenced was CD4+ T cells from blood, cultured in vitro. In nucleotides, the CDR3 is TGTGCCTGGACAGGGGTCGGAGATACGCAGTATTTT. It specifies CAWTGVGDTQYF.